What follows describes a single T cell receptor beta chain. The antigen this receptor binds is unknown. No quality values exist for individual bases; no much larger clone is one base distant. For sequencing of the TCRbeta CDR3 region, genomic DNA was extracted from the sorted cells. TCRbeta CDR3 regions were sequenced using the immunoSEQ Assay. Sourced from immuneACCESS, this table was stored by TCRdb with only in-frame sequences that have V and J called. A share of the clones is absent; for the studies checked, an unresolved V gene accounts for under half, and the remainder has no known explanation. Within this sample are more than 50,000 clones, with 94% of them counted one time only. The ten largest clones take up roughly a fifth of the sample. This sample was included in a study of OX40 agonist ivuxolimab in advanced cancers. About the study as a whole: Ivuxolimab was an agonistic, fully human IgG2 monoclonal antibody directed against OX40 (CD134), a costimulatory receptor. Intravenous ivuxolimab was administered to patients every 2 weeks at six dose levels: 0.01, 0.1, 0.3, 1.5, 3 and 10 mg/kg. Of the roughly 52 patients in dose escalation, about 20 had hepatocellular carcinoma, some 15 had melanoma, 9 had renal cell carcinoma and 9 had head and neck cancer. In the dose-escalation cohort, more than 80% of patients were male, and the mean age was 60 years with a range of roughly 20 to 85. Patients were allowed to have had prior anti-PD-1, anti-PD-L1 or anti-CTLA-4 therapy, and approximately 40% of the dose-escalation patients had been treated with checkpoint inhibitors. Three dose-escalation patients achieved partial responses, one with hepatocellular carcinoma and two with cutaneous melanoma. The purpose of peripheral TCRbeta sequencing was to test whether ivuxolimab changed TCR sequence diversity and led to clonal T-cell expansion. The paper describes the monotherapy dose-escalation part (N of about 47 patients) of the phase I trial of ivuxolimab.

Cut back by 3 bases and 0 bases, the V and J ends lie 7 bases apart. There are 15 amino acids in the CDR3, from cysteine to phenylalanine inclusive. Just the 45-base CDR3 DNA is kept, in frame starting at base 1. For CDR1 and CDR2, the germline V gene lists SGHDT and YYEEEE. The trial excluded patients who had a history of autoimmune disease or were on systemic immunosuppression. Peripheral blood for TCR sequencing was collected from all dose cohorts at baseline, on cycle 4 day 1, and on cycle 7 day 1. Samples were obtained from an open-label, multicenter, first-in-human phase I dose-escalation trial of ivuxolimab. Adults with locally advanced or metastatic head and neck squamous cell, hepatocellular, melanoma or renal cell carcinoma were enrolled in the trial. Before TCR sequencing, CD4+ and CD8+ T cells were separately sorted from peripheral blood. Here is what the overall study found, with its caveats: At doses of 0.1 to 3.0 mg/kg, clonal expansion of both CD4+ and CD8+ T cells in blood was seen between baseline and week 6. In partial responders in the 0.1-3.0 mg/kg groups, normalized peripheral clonal expansion was found to be among the lowest, especially among CD8+ T cells. Low levels of normalized T-cell clonal expansion were also seen in some patients who did not respond. After ivuxolimab, expanded clones were on average more numerous among CD8+ T cells than among CD4+ T cells. The antigen specificity of the clonally expanded peripheral T cells was not determined.

The TCR originated in an adult with an advanced solid tumor such as melanoma, head and neck, liver or kidney cancer. The rearrangement joined TRBV5-6 to TRBJ2-6, with the D segment identity uncertain. This material consisted of CD4+ or CD8+ T cells sorted from blood, taken in a trial of the OX40 agonist ivuxolimab. The base sequence is TGTGCCAGCAGCTCCAGGAGCTCTGGGGCCAACGTCCTGACTTTC. Its protein product is CASSSRSSGANVLTF.